Reported below is one T cell receptor beta chain. The antigen is unknown. This sequence may be a read error, since a much larger clone differs from it by one base. TCRdb passed the 5' RACE reads through MiXCR, listing each CDR3 protein once. This sample has hundreds of thousands of distinct CDR3 sequences, with roughly 8.6% found just once. CDR3 size: 16 residues. The germline V gene has CDR1 DFQATT and CDR2 SNEGSKA (reference sequence). This sample was included in a study of identical twins. General study points: With monozygotic twins, out-of-frame TCR alpha sharing exceeded what models estimated.

This sample also belongs to another study, concerning yellow fever vaccine responses in identical twins. This second report adds: Twins' T cell vaccine responses reportedly looked partly convergent, partly personalized.

This TCR came from a woman under 30 in good health. V gene TRBV20-1 combines with J gene TRBJ2-3; tentative D call: TRBD2 (5 bases). Sequencing used memory (CD45RO+) T cells sorted from blood. The CDR3 nucleotides are TGCTGTGCTAGCCCGATGAACTCTGCTAGCACAGATACGCAGTATTTT. Its translation: CCASPMNSASTDTQYF.